A selection of T cell receptor beta chains follows, all from one sample in a study of cytomegalovirus exposure and HLA in healthy donors. The table came from immunoSEQ multiplex PCR; TCRdb's copy has only in-frame clones and leaves some out. The data show roughly 200,000 clones, around 80% seen once. Sample: PBMCs. The receptors stem from a man aged 35 to 55 in good health and CMV-seronegative. Both conserved end residues are part of each CDR3. The order of the fields is D gene, J gene, clone size, V gene, CDR3 DNA, CDR3 protein. The D gene is left open where the match is weak. Clone sizes are given selectively: once, few, many, or a class where the clone is expanded.

d_call: -; j_call: TRBJ2-1; clone_size: -; v_call: TRBV11-3; cdr3_nt: TGTGCCAGCAGCGCCTTCGTGGGGAGAAGCTCCTACAATGAGCAGTTCTTC; cdr3_aa: CASSAFVGRSSYNEQFF
d_call: -; j_call: TRBJ2-1; clone_size: -; v_call: TRBV6-5; cdr3_nt: TGTGCCAGCAGTAGTCCGGGAACAAGATACAATGAGCAGTTCTTC; cdr3_aa: CASSSPGTRYNEQFF
d_call: -; j_call: TRBJ1-2; clone_size: -; v_call: TRBV6-4; cdr3_nt: TGTGCCATCCATCCGACGGGGAGAGGCTACACCTTC; cdr3_aa: CAIHPTGRGYTF
d_call: TRBD1; j_call: TRBJ2-7; clone_size: -; v_call: TRBV27; cdr3_nt: TGTGCCAGCAGCGACAGGGGTGTCGCCTACGAGCAGTACTTC; cdr3_aa: CASSDRGVAYEQYF
d_call: -; j_call: TRBJ2-7; clone_size: -; v_call: TRBV7-2; cdr3_nt: TGTGCCAGCAGCTTAGTCCCCGTCTACGAGCAGTACTTC; cdr3_aa: CASSLVPVYEQYF
d_call: -; j_call: TRBJ1-6; clone_size: -; v_call: TRBV14; cdr3_nt: TGTGCCAGCAGCCCACATCAGGGAAACGGTTCACCCCTCCACTTT; cdr3_aa: CASSPHQGNGSPLHF
d_call: TRBD1; j_call: TRBJ1-5; clone_size: -; v_call: TRBV7-2; cdr3_nt: TGTGCCAGCAGCTTTTATCGACAGGGAAGGAATCAGCCCCAGCATTTT; cdr3_aa: CASSFYRQGRNQPQHF
d_call: -; j_call: TRBJ1-2; clone_size: -; v_call: TRBV4-1; cdr3_nt: TGCGCCAGCAGCCAAGATCGGGTTGACGGCTACACCTTC; cdr3_aa: CASSQDRVDGYTF
d_call: TRBD2; j_call: TRBJ2-3; clone_size: -; v_call: TRBV2; cdr3_nt: TGTGCCAGCCGCGGAGGACTAGCGGGAGATACGCAGTATTTT; cdr3_aa: CASRGGLAGDTQYF
d_call: -; j_call: TRBJ1-1; clone_size: -; v_call: TRBV6-5; cdr3_nt: TGTGCCAGCAGTAGCATGAACACTGAAGCTTTCTTT; cdr3_aa: CASSSMNTEAFF
d_call: -; j_call: TRBJ2-7; clone_size: -; v_call: TRBV6-1; cdr3_nt: TGTGCCAGCAGTCTGGAGCGCGGGGAGCAGTACTTC; cdr3_aa: CASSLERGEQYF
d_call: -; j_call: TRBJ2-1; clone_size: -; v_call: TRBV9; cdr3_nt: TGTGCCAGCAGCGAACTACAGGGTCTTGAGCAGTTCTTC; cdr3_aa: CASSELQGLEQFF
d_call: -; j_call: TRBJ1-1; clone_size: -; v_call: TRBV29-1; cdr3_nt: TGCAGCGCGGAACGGGTTGCCGGGACTGAAGCTTTCTTT; cdr3_aa: CSAERVAGTEAFF
d_call: TRBD2; j_call: TRBJ2-5; clone_size: -; v_call: TRBV7-8; cdr3_nt: TGTGCCAGCAGCTTTCGGGGGCGGGGGGGCAGAGACCAGTACTTC; cdr3_aa: CASSFRGRGGRDQYF
d_call: TRBD1; j_call: TRBJ1-2; clone_size: -; v_call: TRBV9; cdr3_nt: TGTGCCAGCAGCGTGGGACAGGGTAGGCCCGCTAGCTATGGCTACACCTTC; cdr3_aa: CASSVGQGRPASYGYTF
d_call: TRBD1; j_call: TRBJ1-4; clone_size: -; v_call: TRBV7-9; cdr3_nt: TGTGCCAGCAGCTCGACAGGGACCAAGTTTGCTAATGAAAAACTGTTTTTT; cdr3_aa: CASSSTGTKFANEKLFF
d_call: -; j_call: TRBJ1-2; clone_size: once; v_call: TRBV6-6; cdr3_nt: TGTGCCAGCGGTACAAGAAACTATGGCTACACCTTC; cdr3_aa: CASGTRNYGYTF
d_call: -; j_call: TRBJ2-7; clone_size: -; v_call: TRBV18; cdr3_nt: TGTGCCAGCTCACCACGTTCCAGGGCGGTCGACGAGCAGTACTTC; cdr3_aa: CASSPRSRAVDEQYF
d_call: -; j_call: TRBJ2-3; clone_size: few; v_call: TRBV5-1; cdr3_nt: TGCGCCAGCAGCTTGGGTCAGCGGGCTGGAGATACGCAGTATTTT; cdr3_aa: CASSLGQRAGDTQYF
d_call: -; j_call: TRBJ1-1; clone_size: -; v_call: TRBV11-2; cdr3_nt: TGTGCCAGCAGCTTACAGGGTCTGAGCACTGAAGCTTTCTTT; cdr3_aa: CASSLQGLSTEAFF
d_call: -; j_call: TRBJ1-6; clone_size: -; v_call: TRBV21-1; cdr3_nt: TGTGCCAGCAGCAAAGTTGGTCGACAGTCCTGGTCACCCCTCCACTTT; cdr3_aa: CASSKVGRQSWSPLHF
d_call: -; j_call: TRBJ1-3; clone_size: -; v_call: TRBV19; cdr3_nt: TGTGCCAGTAGCGCGCAAGACAACTCTGGAAACACCATATATTTT; cdr3_aa: CASSAQDNSGNTIYF
d_call: -; j_call: TRBJ2-7; clone_size: -; v_call: TRBV5-1; cdr3_nt: TGCGCCAGCAGCTTGGTAGGAGGTGACGGTCCCTACGAGCAGTACTTC; cdr3_aa: CASSLVGGDGPYEQYF
d_call: -; j_call: TRBJ2-1; clone_size: -; v_call: TRBV30; cdr3_nt: TGTGCCTGGGCATACCGGGAACCCAACAATGAGCAGTTCTTC; cdr3_aa: CAWAYREPNNEQFF
d_call: -; j_call: TRBJ1-5; clone_size: -; v_call: TRBV7-2; cdr3_nt: TGTGCCAGCAGCCCGGACGGGTGGAGGGGTCAGCCCCAGCATTTT; cdr3_aa: CASSPDGWRGQPQHF
d_call: -; j_call: TRBJ2-2; clone_size: -; v_call: TRBV29-1; cdr3_nt: TGCAGCGGGCGGGACAGTAACACCGGGGAGCTGTTTTTT; cdr3_aa: CSGRDSNTGELFF
d_call: -; j_call: TRBJ1-2; clone_size: -; v_call: TRBV6-1; cdr3_nt: TGTGCCAGCACAATCGGGACACTCCCCTACACCTTC; cdr3_aa: CASTIGTLPYTF
d_call: TRBD1; j_call: TRBJ1-2; clone_size: -; v_call: TRBV7-9; cdr3_nt: TGTGCCAGCAGCTTTGGGACAGAGTATGGCTACACCTTC; cdr3_aa: CASSFGTEYGYTF
d_call: -; j_call: TRBJ1-3; clone_size: -; v_call: TRBV6-6; cdr3_nt: TGTGCCAGCAGGAGGAACGACGGAAACACCATATATTTT; cdr3_aa: CASRRNDGNTIYF
d_call: -; j_call: TRBJ2-3; clone_size: few; v_call: TRBV9; cdr3_nt: TGTGCCAGCAGCGTAGAGGGAGGGGGAGATACGCAGTATTTT; cdr3_aa: CASSVEGGGDTQYF